This T cell receptor beta chain was sequenced for a study of T cell responses to AZD1222 COVID-19 vaccine. Findings and limits, study-wide: Repertoire collection took place solely once the T cell response had peaked. White British ancestry dominated among donors, who included more females, and clonal diversity was possibly underestimated. Among AZD1222 vaccinees, only five to seven were seropositive at baseline.

Points on this clone: Its specificity is not known.

Clones were read by immunoSEQ multiplex PCR, and TCRdb kept only the in-frame ones, dropping some. The sample carries around 150,000 clones, roughly 92% recorded once. Germline V gene data show CDR1 as ENHRY and CDR2 as SYGVKD. There are 14 residues in the CDR3. V lost 6 bases and J 4 bases, leaving 14 bases between the germline ends. The chain is built from TRBV10-3 and TRBJ2-3; D is perhaps TRBD1 or TRBD2 (6 bases each). The sequence was obtained from an adult who received the AZD1222 COVID-19 vaccine. The sample in question was peripheral blood, obtained 28 days after the second AZD1222 dose. The CDR3 DNA is TGTGCCATCAGGGACAGCGGGTCCTCAGATACGCAGTATTTT. Protein sequence: CAIRDSGSSDTQYF.